The clone carrying this TCR beta chain has more than one count but fewer than ten. What it recognizes is unknown. This record belongs to a study of T cells after yellow fever vaccination. Study-wide results and caveats: Contamination of FACS-sorted repertoires by abundant clonotypes from the bulk population could occur. Among all clonotypes, a small share was observed in both CD4 and CD8 compartments.

TCRdb recomputed calls from the 5' RACE reads with MiXCR, one row per CDR3 protein. The data hold around 350,000 distinct CDR3 sequences, with around a tenth observed a single time. With 3 bases removed from V and 3 bases from J, the gap between germline ends came to 12 bases. The CDR3 has 14 residues. From germline, CDR1 is SQVTM and CDR2 ANQGSEA. Sequenced material: PBMCs, taken on the day of the first yellow fever vaccination. This clonotype originated in a man between 18 and 29 years old who received the YFV17D yellow fever vaccine. The chain is built from TRBV29-1 and TRBJ2-1, with D possibly being TRBD2 (5 bases). This chain's CDR3 is CSVEEEPFYNEQFF. The CDR3 DNA sequence: TGCAGCGTTGAGGAGGAGCCTTTCTACAATGAGCAGTTCTTC.